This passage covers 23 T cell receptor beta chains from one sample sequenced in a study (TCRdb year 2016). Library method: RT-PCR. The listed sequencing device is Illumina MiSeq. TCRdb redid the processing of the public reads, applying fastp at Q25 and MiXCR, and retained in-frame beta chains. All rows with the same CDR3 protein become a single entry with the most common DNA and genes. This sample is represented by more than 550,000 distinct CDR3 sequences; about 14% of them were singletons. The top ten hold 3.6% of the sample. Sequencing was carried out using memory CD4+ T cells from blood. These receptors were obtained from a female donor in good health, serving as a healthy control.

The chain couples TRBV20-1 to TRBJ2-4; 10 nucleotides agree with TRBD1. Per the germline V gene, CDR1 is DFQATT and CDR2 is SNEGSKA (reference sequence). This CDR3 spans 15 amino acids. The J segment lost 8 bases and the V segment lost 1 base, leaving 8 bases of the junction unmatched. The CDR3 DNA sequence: TGCAGTGCTAGAGTGCCGACAGGGGGCGCGGACATTCAGTACTTC. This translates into CSARVPTGGADIQYF.

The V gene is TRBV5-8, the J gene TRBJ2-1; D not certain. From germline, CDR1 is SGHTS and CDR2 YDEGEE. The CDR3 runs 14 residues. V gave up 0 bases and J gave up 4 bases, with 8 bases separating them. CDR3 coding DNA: TGTGCCAGCAGCTTGGTCAACAGTTACAATGAGCAGTTCTTC. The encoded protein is CASSLVNSYNEQFF.

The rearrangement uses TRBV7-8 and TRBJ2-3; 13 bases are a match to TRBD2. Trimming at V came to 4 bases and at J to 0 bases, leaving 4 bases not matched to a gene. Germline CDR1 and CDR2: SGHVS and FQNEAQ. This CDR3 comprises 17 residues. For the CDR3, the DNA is TGTGCCAGCAGCTCCAGACTAGCGGGAGGAAGCACAGATACGCAGTATTTT. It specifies CASSSRLAGGSTDTQYF.

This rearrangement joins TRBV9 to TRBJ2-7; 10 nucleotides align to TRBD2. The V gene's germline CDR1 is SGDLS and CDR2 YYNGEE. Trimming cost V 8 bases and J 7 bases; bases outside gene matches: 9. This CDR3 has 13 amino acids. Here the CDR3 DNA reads TGTGCCAGTTCTACTAGCGGGACGGGTGAGCAGTACTTC. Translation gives CASSTSGTGEQYF.

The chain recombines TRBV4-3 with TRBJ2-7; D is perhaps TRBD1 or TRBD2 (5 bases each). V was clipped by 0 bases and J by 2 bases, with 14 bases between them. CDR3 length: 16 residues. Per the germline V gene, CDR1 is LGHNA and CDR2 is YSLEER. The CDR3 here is CASSQDYRGVPYEQYF. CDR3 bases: TGCGCCAGCAGCCAAGATTATCGAGGGGTTCCCTACGAGCAGTACTTC.

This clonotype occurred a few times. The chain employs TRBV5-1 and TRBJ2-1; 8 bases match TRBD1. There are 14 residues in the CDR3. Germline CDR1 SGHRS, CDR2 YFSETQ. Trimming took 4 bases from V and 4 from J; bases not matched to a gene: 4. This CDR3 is CASSPRTGYNEQFF. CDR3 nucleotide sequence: TGCGCCAGCAGCCCCCGGACAGGGTACAATGAGCAGTTCTTC.

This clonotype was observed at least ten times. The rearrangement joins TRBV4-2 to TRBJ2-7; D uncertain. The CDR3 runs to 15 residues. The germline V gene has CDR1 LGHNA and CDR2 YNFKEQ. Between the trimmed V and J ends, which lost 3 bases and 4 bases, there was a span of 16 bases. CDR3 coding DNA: TGTGCCAGCAGCCAGGCCTACATGGGAATATACGAGCAGTACTTC. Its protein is CASSQAYMGIYEQYF.

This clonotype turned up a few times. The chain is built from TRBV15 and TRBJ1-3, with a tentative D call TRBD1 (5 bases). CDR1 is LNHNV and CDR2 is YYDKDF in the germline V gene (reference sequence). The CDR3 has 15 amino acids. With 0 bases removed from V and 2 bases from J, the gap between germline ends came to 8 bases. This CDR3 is CATSRDLGAGNTIYF. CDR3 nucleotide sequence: TGTGCCACCAGCAGAGATCTGGGGGCTGGAAACACCATATATTTT.

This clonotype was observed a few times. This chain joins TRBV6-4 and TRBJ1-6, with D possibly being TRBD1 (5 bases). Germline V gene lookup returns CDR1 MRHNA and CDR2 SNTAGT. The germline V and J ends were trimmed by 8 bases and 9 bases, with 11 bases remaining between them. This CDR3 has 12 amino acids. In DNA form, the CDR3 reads TGTGCCAGCGGGGACGGGTTTTCACCCCTCCACTTT. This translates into CASGDGFSPLHF.

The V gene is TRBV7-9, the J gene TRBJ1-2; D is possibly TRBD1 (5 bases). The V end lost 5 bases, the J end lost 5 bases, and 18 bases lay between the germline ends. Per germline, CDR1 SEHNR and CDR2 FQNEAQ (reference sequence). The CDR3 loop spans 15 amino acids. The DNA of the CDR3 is TGTGCCAGCAGCCCCGCGATAGGGGAGGCGTATGGCTACACCTTC. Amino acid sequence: CASSPAIGEAYGYTF.

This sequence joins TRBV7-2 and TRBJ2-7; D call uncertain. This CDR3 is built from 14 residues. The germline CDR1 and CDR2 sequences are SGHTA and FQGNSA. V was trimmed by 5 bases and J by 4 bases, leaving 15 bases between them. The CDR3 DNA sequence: TGTGCCAGCAGCCCTCGACGTTCTCGGTACGAGCAGTACTTC. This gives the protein CASSPRRSRYEQYF.

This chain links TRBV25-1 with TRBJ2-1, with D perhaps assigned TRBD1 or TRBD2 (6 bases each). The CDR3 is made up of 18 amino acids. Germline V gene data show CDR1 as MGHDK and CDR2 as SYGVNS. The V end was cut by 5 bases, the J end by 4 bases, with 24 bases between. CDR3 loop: CASSPPQGRTALYNEQFF. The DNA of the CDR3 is TGTGCCAGCAGTCCTCCCCAGGGGAGGACAGCCTTATACAATGAGCAGTTCTTC.

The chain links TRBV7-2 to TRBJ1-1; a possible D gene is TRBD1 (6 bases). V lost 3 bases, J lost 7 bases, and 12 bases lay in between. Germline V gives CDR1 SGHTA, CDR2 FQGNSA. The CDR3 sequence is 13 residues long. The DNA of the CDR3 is TGTGCCAGCAGCTTTAACAGGGAGGGTGAAGCTTTCTTT. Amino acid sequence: CASSFNREGEAFF.

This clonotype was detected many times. The CDR3 region is CSAPVDTLSWGYTF. The CDR3 DNA follows: TGCAGTGCTCCTGTCGACACGTTATCTTGGGGCTACACCTTC. V usage is TRBV20-1 and J usage is TRBJ1-2; no firm D call. V was cut by 5 bases and J by 8 bases, with 21 bases left in between. CDR1 is DFQATT, CDR2 SNEGSKA, per germline (reference sequence). The CDR3 runs 14 residues.

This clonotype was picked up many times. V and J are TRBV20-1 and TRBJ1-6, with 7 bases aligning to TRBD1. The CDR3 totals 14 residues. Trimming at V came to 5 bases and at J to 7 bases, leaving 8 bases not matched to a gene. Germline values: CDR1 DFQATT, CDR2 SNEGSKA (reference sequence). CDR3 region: CSAPRGQRNSPLHF. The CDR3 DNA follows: TGCAGTGCTCCAAGGGGGCAAAGGAATTCACCCCTCCACTTT.

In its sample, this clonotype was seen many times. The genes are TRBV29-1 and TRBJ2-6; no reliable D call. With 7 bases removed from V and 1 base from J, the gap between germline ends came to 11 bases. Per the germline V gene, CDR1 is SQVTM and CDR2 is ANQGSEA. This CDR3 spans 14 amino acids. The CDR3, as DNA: TGCAGCGCCACCCCAGGTTCTGGGGCCAACGTCCTGACTTTC. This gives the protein CSATPGSGANVLTF.

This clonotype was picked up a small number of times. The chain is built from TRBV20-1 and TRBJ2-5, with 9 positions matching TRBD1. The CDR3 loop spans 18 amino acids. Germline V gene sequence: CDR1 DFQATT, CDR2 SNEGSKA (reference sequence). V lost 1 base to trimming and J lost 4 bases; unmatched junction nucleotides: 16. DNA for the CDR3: TGCAGTGCTAGAGTCCGGGACAGGGATTTTTCTATGATAGAGACCCAGTACTTC. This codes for CSARVRDRDFSMIETQYF.

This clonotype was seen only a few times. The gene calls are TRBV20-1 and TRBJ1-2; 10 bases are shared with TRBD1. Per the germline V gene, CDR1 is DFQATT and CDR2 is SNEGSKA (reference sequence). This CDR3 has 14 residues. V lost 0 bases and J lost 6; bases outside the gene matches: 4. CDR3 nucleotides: TGCAGTGCTAGAGATCCAGACAGGGGGCATGGCTACACCTTC. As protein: CSARDPDRGHGYTF.

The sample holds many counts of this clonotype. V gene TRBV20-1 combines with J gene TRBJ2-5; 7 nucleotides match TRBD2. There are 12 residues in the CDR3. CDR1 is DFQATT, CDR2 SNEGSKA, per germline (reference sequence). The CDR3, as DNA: TGCAGCCTCCAAACTAGCGCCGAGACCCAGTACTTC. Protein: CSLQTSAETQYF.

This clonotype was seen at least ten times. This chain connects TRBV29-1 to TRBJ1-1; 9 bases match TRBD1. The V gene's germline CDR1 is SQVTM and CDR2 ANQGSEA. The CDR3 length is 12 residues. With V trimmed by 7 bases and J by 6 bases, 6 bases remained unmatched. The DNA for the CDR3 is TGCAGCGCCCGACAGGGGGGAGCTGAAGCTTTCTTT. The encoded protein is CSARQGGAEAFF.

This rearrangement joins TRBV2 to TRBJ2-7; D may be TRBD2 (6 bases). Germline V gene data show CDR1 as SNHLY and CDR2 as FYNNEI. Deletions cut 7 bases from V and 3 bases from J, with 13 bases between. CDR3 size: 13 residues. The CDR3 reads CASTTGLRYEQYF. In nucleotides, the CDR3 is TGTGCCAGCACTACGGGACTCCGCTACGAGCAGTACTTC.

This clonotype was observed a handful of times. CDR3 sequence (DNA): TGTGCCAGCAGTGAGGCAGCTAACACTGAAGCTTTCTTT. Its translation: CASSEAANTEAFF. The chain joins TRBV2 to TRBJ1-1; D gene ambiguous. The CDR3 spans 13 residues. Germline CDR1 is SNHLY and CDR2 is FYNNEI. V was pared by 3 bases and J by 2 bases, with 7 bases between.

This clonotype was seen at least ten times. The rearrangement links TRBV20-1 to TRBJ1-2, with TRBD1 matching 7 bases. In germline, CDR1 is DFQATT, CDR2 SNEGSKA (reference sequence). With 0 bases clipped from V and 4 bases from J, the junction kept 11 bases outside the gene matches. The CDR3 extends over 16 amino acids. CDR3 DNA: TGCAGTGCTAGAGATCGGGGGCAGGGGGTTTTCTATGGCTACACCTTC. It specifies CSARDRGQGVFYGYTF.